The T cell receptor (beta chain) under discussion was sequenced for a study of memory CD4+ T cells and cytomegalovirus serostatus. Across the whole study: Healthy Belgian adult donors included about nine CMV-positive and approximately 25 CMV-negative people.

V was pared by 6 bases and J by 5 bases, with 12 bases of the junction left unmatched. CDR1 is SGHTA and CDR2 is FQGNSA in the germline V gene. This CDR3 spans 15 amino acids. About this clone itself: Its target is not known.

Study-level results: Suggested: most of the CMV-linked TCR signature lies in CD4+ memory cells. About two fifths of the roughly 150 known CMV-associated TCRbeta sequences appeared in CD4+ memory.

Single viable CD3+CD4+CD8-CD45RO+ cells were sorted as the memory CD4+ T cells. TCRdb's table, derived via immunoSEQ multiplex PCR, lists solely in-frame clones and lacks some. Of 40,000 to 50,000 clones in the sample, just over 75% are singletons; the top ten hold 1.5% to 2%. This sequence was found in an adult in good health and CMV-seronegative. The sequenced sample was memory CD4+ T cells from blood. The chain recombines TRBV7-2 with TRBJ2-5; TRBD1 matches 7 bases. The CDR3, as DNA: TGTGCCAGCAGGGGTGGGCCGCCCAGGGGGGAGACCCAGTACTTC. Amino acid sequence: CASRGGPPRGETQYF.